Following are 32 T cell receptor beta chains from one sample sequenced in a study of cytotoxic CD8 clonotypes in ibrutinib-treated CLL. The data were produced by immunoSEQ multiplex PCR, yet TCRdb's version contains in-frame clones alone and is incomplete. Among about 76,000 clones, 75% to 90% were seen once, and the ten largest hold 38%. The input for sequencing was PBMCs, taken after 24 months of ibrutinib treatment. Receptors originate from a human donor with chronic lymphocytic leukemia.

This rearrangement joins TRBV21-1 to TRBJ2-7. TRBV21-1 is deemed a pseudogene. The CDR3 totals 12 residues. CDR3 protein: CATRSKAYEQYF. The DNA of the CDR3 is TGTGCCACCAGGAGTAAGGCCTACGAGCAGTACTTC.

CDR3 sequence reads: CASSAGQGVAFF. The CDR3 DNA reads TGTGCCAGCAGTGCGGGACAGGGGGTAGCTTTCTTT. V and J are TRBV2 and TRBJ1-1; TRBD1 agrees at 11 bases. With V trimmed by 4 bases and J by 10 bases, 2 bases remained unmatched. Looked up from germline, CDR1 is SNHLY and CDR2 is FYNNEI. The CDR3 sequence is 12 residues long.

The DNA of the CDR3 is TGTGCCAGTAGTATAGTTCCGGGACTAGCGGGAATGAGCACCGGGGAGCTGTTTTTT. Amino acid sequence: CASSIVPGLAGMSTGELFF. The V and J genes are TRBV19 and TRBJ2-2, with 13 nucleotides matching TRBD2. CDR1 is LNHDA, CDR2 SQIVND, per germline (reference sequence). V lost 1 base to trimming and J lost 4 bases; unmatched junction nucleotides: 9. The CDR3 runs 19 residues.

The chain recombines TRBV18 with TRBJ2-3; 7 bases are shared with TRBD2. This CDR3 has 17 residues. V shed 0 bases, J shed 2 bases, and the junction held 8 bases outside the gene matches. Germline V gene data show CDR1 as KGHSH and CDR2 as LQKENI. CDR3 nucleotides: TGTGCCAGCTCACCACCGATTTCTAGCGGTACCACAGATACGCAGTATTTT. Translated, it gives CASSPPISSGTTDTQYF.

This rearrangement joins TRBV9 to TRBJ2-7; 8 bases fit TRBD2. Germline CDR1 SGDLS, CDR2 YYNGEE. The V gene end was trimmed by 3 bases and the J gene end by 0 bases; junction bases not matched to a gene: 2. CDR3 length: 14 amino acids. The CDR3 here is CASSAGTSSYEQYF. CDR3 DNA sequence: TGTGCCAGCAGCGCCGGGACTAGCTCCTACGAGCAGTACTTC.

The chain employs TRBV30 and TRBJ2-6; a weak D match, TRBD2 (5 bases). There are 13 residues in the CDR3. Trimming took off 5 bases at V and 0 bases at J, with 5 bases between the two ends. Per germline, CDR1 GTSNPN and CDR2 SVGIG (reference sequence). The CDR3 DNA follows: TGTGCCTGGGGGAGCTCTGGGGCCAACGTCCTGACTTTC. It specifies CAWGSSGANVLTF.

The genes are TRBV29-1 and TRBJ2-7; 10 bases map to TRBD1. With V trimmed by 7 bases and J by 5 bases, 5 bases remained unmatched. This CDR3 has 12 amino acids. The germline V gene has CDR1 SQVTM and CDR2 ANQGSEA. The CDR3 nucleotides read TGCAGCGCGAGACAGGGGGCCCACGAGCAGTACTTC. This sequence encodes CSARQGAHEQYF.

The chain employs TRBV4-1 and TRBJ2-7; D perhaps matches TRBD1 (6 bases). Germline-derived CDR1 and CDR2 are MGHRA and YSYEKL. The CDR3 extends over 12 amino acids. Trimming stripped 2 bases from V and 4 bases from J, with 6 bases between. The CDR3 is CASSQQGYEQYF. Written as DNA, the CDR3 is TGCGCCAGCAGCCAACAGGGGTACGAGCAGTACTTC.

This clone was found a few times. The chain links TRBV7-9 to TRBJ1-5, with D perhaps TRBD1 (5 bases). The germline CDR1 and CDR2 sequences are SEHNR and FQNEAQ (reference sequence). The V end lost 4 bases, the J end lost 7 bases, and 17 bases lay between the germline ends. The CDR3 is made up of 15 amino acids. Here the CDR3 reads CASSWGRDAIQPQHF. CDR3 in DNA: TGTGCCAGCAGCTGGGGCCGGGACGCCATACAGCCCCAGCATTTT. Full variable domain (rest looked up from reference TRBV7-9 and TRBJ1-5): DTGVSQNPRHKITKRGQNVTFRCDPISEHNRLYWYRQTLGQGPEFLTYFQNEAQLEKSRLLSDRFSAERPKGSFSTLEIQRTEQGDSAMYLCASSWGRDAIQPQHFGDGTRLSIL.

The genes are TRBV5-1 and TRBJ2-2, with 10 bases that match TRBD2. Germline loops: CDR1 SGHRS, CDR2 YFSETQ. V dropped 0 bases and J dropped 1; count of bases not matched to a gene: 0. CDR3 length: 16 amino acids. The CDR3 loop is CASSLGLAGNTGELFF. CDR3 nucleotide sequence: TGCGCCAGCAGCTTGGGACTAGCGGGGAACACCGGGGAGCTGTTTTTT.

The chain joins TRBV27 to TRBJ2-4; 12 bases agree with TRBD2. CDR3 length equals 18 residues. The V segment lost 7 bases and the J segment 1 base; nucleotides outside the gene matches: 11. Germline loops: CDR1 MNHEY, CDR2 SMNVEV (reference sequence). CDR3 sequence (DNA): TGTGCCAGCAAAAGGGCTAGCGGGAGGGCCCAGGCCAAAAACATTCAGTACTTC. Its translation: CASKRASGRAQAKNIQYF.

V usage is TRBV13 and J usage is TRBJ2-7; 11 bases are a match to TRBD2. The CDR3 runs to 15 residues. Germline values: CDR1 PRHDT, CDR2 FYEKMQ (reference sequence). The V gene end was trimmed by 5 bases and the J gene end by 0 bases; junction bases not matched to a gene: 3. The chain's CDR3 is CASSKGTSGSYEQYF. As DNA, the CDR3 is TGTGCCAGCAGCAAGGGGACTAGCGGCTCCTACGAGCAGTACTTC.

This rearrangement joins TRBV28 to TRBJ2-3; D unresolved. Germline values: CDR1 MDHEN, CDR2 SYDVKM. V dropped 6 bases and J dropped 0 bases, with 4 bases sitting between them. The length of the CDR3 is 12 residues. Written as DNA, the CDR3 is TGTGCCAGCAGGGAGAGCACAGATACGCAGTATTTT. This gives the protein CASRESTDTQYF.

This clone was observed a few times. This chain connects TRBV5-1 to TRBJ1-2; D is possibly TRBD1 (5 bases). V was cut by 1 base and J by 6 bases, with 22 bases left in between. Looked up from germline, CDR1 is SGHRS and CDR2 is YFSETQ. The CDR3 totals 17 residues. CDR3 amino acids: CASSLPSPGRGRDGYTF. The CDR3 DNA is TGCGCCAGCAGCTTGCCATCCCCCGGGAGGGGACGGGATGGCTACACCTTC.

This clone was seen only a few times. V usage is TRBV5-5 and J usage is TRBJ2-3, with TRBD2 as a possible D gene (6 bases). The CDR3 contains 15 residues. Germline CDR1 SGHKS, CDR2 YYEKEE (reference sequence). V lost 4 bases and J lost 4, with 16 bases in between. The CDR3 region is CASSPAGFNSDTQYF. As DNA, the CDR3 is TGTGCCAGCAGCCCGGCGGGATTTAACTCAGATACGCAGTATTTT.

The chain is built from TRBV6-6 and TRBJ1-1; 9 bases agree with TRBD1. The CDR3 totals 15 residues. The junction had 9 bases not matched to a gene; V was cut back by 5 bases and J by 5 bases. The germline CDR1 and CDR2 sequences are MNHNY and SVGAGI (reference sequence). CDR3 sequence (DNA): TGTGCCAGCAGTAACCGGGACAGGGTCGGAACTGAAGCTTTCTTT. It encodes CASSNRDRVGTEAFF.

The DNA of the CDR3 is TGCGCCAGCAGCGCCAGTGCTAGCACAGATACGCAGTATTTT. Residues: CASSASASTDTQYF. The chain recombines TRBV5-1 with TRBJ2-3; D call uncertain. The V and J ends lost 4 bases and 0 bases respectively, with 9 bases between them. Germline V gene data show CDR1 as SGHRS and CDR2 as YFSETQ. This CDR3 spans 14 amino acids.

The chain links TRBV6-1 to TRBJ2-3; the match to TRBD2 covers 9 bases. Trimming removed 6 bases from V and 1 base from J; junction bases left unmatched: 2. In germline, CDR1 is MNHNS, CDR2 SASEGT. This CDR3 has 14 amino acids. CDR3 in DNA: TGTGCCAGCAGCACTAGCGGGCGCACAGATACGCAGTATTTT. Its protein product is CASSTSGRTDTQYF.

V usage is TRBV5-4 and J usage is TRBJ2-2, with no clear D. With 3 bases removed from V and 3 bases from J, the gap between germline ends came to 6 bases. The V gene's germline CDR1 is SGHNT and CDR2 YYREEE (reference sequence). This CDR3 is built from 13 residues. The CDR3 sequence: CASSSGHTGELFF. CDR3 sequence (DNA): TGTGCCAGCAGCTCTGGGCACACCGGGGAGCTGTTTTTT.

The chain is built from TRBV6-6 and TRBJ2-3, with D possibly matching TRBD2 (5 bases). The V gene's germline CDR1 is MNHNY and CDR2 SVGAGI (reference sequence). Trimming removed 5 bases from V and 6 bases from J, with 9 bases in between. The CDR3 runs 12 residues. For the CDR3, the DNA is TGTGCCAGCAGTAGGGAGCGGGATACGCAGTATTTT. The encoded protein is CASSRERDTQYF.

The J gene is TRBJ1-4, the V gene TRBV30; possible D gene TRBD1, 6 bases. The germline gives CDR1 GTSNPN, CDR2 SVGIG (reference sequence). The V end lost 2 bases, the J end lost 8 bases, and 21 bases lay between the germline ends. The CDR3 covers 16 residues. CDR3 sequence (DNA): TGTGCCTGGAGTTCTTGGACAGCGGTTAGTCGGGAAAAACTGTTTTTT. As protein: CAWSSWTAVSREKLFF.

This clone has just a few counts. This chain uses TRBV30 with TRBJ1-5; 9 bases are a match to TRBD1. V was pared by 1 base and J by 0 bases, with 4 bases of the junction left unmatched. The CDR3 runs to 16 residues. CDR1 GTSNPN and CDR2 SVGIG come from the germline V gene (reference sequence). The CDR3 DNA reads TGTGCCTGGAGTGCTCTGGGACAGGGTAGCAATCAGCCCCAGCATTTT. Translating it yields CAWSALGQGSNQPQHF.

The chain links TRBV7-2 to TRBJ2-1; the D call may be TRBD1 or TRBD2 (7 bases each). This CDR3 has 14 residues. Trimming removed 2 bases at V and 8 bases at J, with 13 bases between. The germline CDR1 and CDR2 sequences are SGHTA and FQGNSA. This CDR3 reads CASSLQGGDDEQFF. DNA for the CDR3: TGTGCCAGCAGCTTACAGGGGGGGGACGATGAGCAGTTCTTC.

The chain combines TRBV7-2 with TRBJ2-7, with 8 bases lining up with TRBD1. The trim removed 3 bases at V and 5 bases at J, leaving 3 bases unmatched. In germline, CDR1 is SGHTA, CDR2 FQGNSA. This CDR3 contains 13 residues. In DNA form, the CDR3 reads TGTGCCAGCAGCTTGACAGGGGCGCACGAGCAGTACTTC. Its translation is CASSLTGAHEQYF.

The rearrangement joins TRBV7-2 to TRBJ2-1, with 10 positions matching TRBD2. V lost 5 bases, J lost 7 bases, and 20 bases stayed unmatched. The germline V gene has CDR1 SGHTA and CDR2 FQGNSA. The CDR3 runs 19 residues. CDR3 bases: TGTGCCAGCAGCCCCCGAGGACAGGAAGCCGGGACTAGCGAAAATGAGCAGTTCTTC. It encodes CASSPRGQEAGTSENEQFF.

The chain couples TRBV18 to TRBJ1-1; no definite D call. V lost 1 base to trimming and J lost 0 bases, with 6 bases between them. CDR3 length: 14 amino acids. Germline assignment: CDR1 KGHSH and CDR2 LQKENI. The CDR3 loop is CASSPQGMNTEAFF. Written as DNA, the CDR3 is TGTGCCAGCTCACCACAGGGAATGAACACTGAAGCTTTCTTT.

The chain recombines TRBV27 with TRBJ2-1; D remains unclear. This CDR3 has 16 residues. Per the germline V gene, CDR1 is MNHEY and CDR2 is SMNVEV (reference sequence). Between the trimmed V and J ends, which lost 0 bases and 0 bases, there was a span of 9 bases. CDR3 amino acids: CASSLSEDRSYNEQFF. DNA of the CDR3: TGTGCCAGCAGTTTATCCGAGGATCGCTCCTACAATGAGCAGTTCTTC.

The rearrangement uses TRBV10-3 and TRBJ2-6; 9 bases agree with TRBD1. Trimming removed 7 bases from V and 0 bases from J; junction bases left unmatched: 13. This CDR3 comprises 19 residues. The germline V gene encodes CDR1 ENHRY and CDR2 SYGVKD. CDR3 region: CAIMPAGTGIISGANVLTF. The CDR3 DNA reads TGTGCCATCATGCCCGCGGGGACAGGGATAATCTCTGGGGCCAACGTCCTGACTTTC.

CDR3 bases: TGTGCCAGCAGTGCTACAGGGGGCGCCTACGAGCAGTACTTC. Its protein is CASSATGGAYEQYF. The chain couples TRBV2 to TRBJ2-7, with 9 positions matching TRBD1. The CDR3 contains 14 residues. Germline assignment: CDR1 SNHLY and CDR2 FYNNEI. The V and J ends lost 4 bases and 2 bases, in that order; junction bases with no gene match: 3.

This clone has a handful of counts. The chain employs TRBV28 and TRBJ1-5; the match to TRBD1 covers 9 bases. V shed 2 bases, J shed 7 bases, and the junction held 3 bases outside the gene matches. The CDR3 contains 14 residues. CDR1 is MDHEN, CDR2 SYDVKM, per germline. The CDR3 spells CASSLAGQGQPQHF. CDR3 nucleotide sequence: TGTGCCAGCAGTTTAGCGGGACAGGGCCAGCCCCAGCATTTT.

The V and J genes are TRBV6-5 and TRBJ2-7; 10 positions agree with TRBD2. The CDR3 runs 16 residues. V was pared by 3 bases and J by 6 bases, with 11 bases of the junction left unmatched. Germline V gives CDR1 MNHEY, CDR2 SVGAGI. The CDR3 spells CASSYRPGTSVPEQYF. CDR3 nucleotides: TGTGCCAGCAGTTATCGACCCGGGACTAGCGTTCCCGAGCAGTACTTC.

The rearrangement links TRBV9 to TRBJ2-2; 9 bases are shared with TRBD1. In germline, CDR1 is SGDLS, CDR2 YYNGEE. V gave up 3 bases and J gave up 2 bases; unmatched junction bases: 11. The CDR3 has 18 amino acids. This CDR3 reads CASSATSGTGINTGELFF. The CDR3 region has the DNA TGTGCCAGCAGCGCTACATCCGGGACAGGGATAAACACCGGGGAGCTGTTTTTT.